The 16 T cell receptor beta chains given below trace back to one sample, sequenced in a study of T cells after yellow fever vaccination. TCRdb fed the 5' RACE reads into MiXCR, producing one record per CDR3 protein. The sample consists of a few hundred thousand distinct CDR3 sequences, around 4.5% of them appearing once. This sample comprised PBMCs, obtained 15 days after the yellow fever booster vaccination. The receptors here all came from a man in his late teens or twenties who received the YFV17D yellow fever vaccine.

There are a few counts of this clonotype. This sequence joins TRBV5-1 and TRBJ2-7; D is unclear. Germline CDR1 reads SGHRS; CDR2 reads YFSETQ. This CDR3 is 14 amino acids long. The ends were cut back, 0 bases at V and 3 bases at J, with 10 bases in the middle. CDR3 DNA: TGCGCCAGCAGCTTGGGACAAGTCGGCTACGAGCAGTACTTC. This translates into CASSLGQVGYEQYF.

This clonotype was counted ten times or more. The chain uses TRBV5-1 and TRBJ1-5; D perhaps matches TRBD1 (6 bases). V dropped 1 base and J dropped 4 bases, with 12 bases sitting between them. CDR3 size: 15 residues. Germline V gene lookup returns CDR1 SGHRS and CDR2 YFSETQ. In nucleotides, the CDR3 is TGCGCCAGCAGCTTGAATGGGGGCCCTAATCAGCCCCAGCATTTT. Translating it yields CASSLNGGPNQPQHF.

The chain employs TRBV14 and TRBJ2-1; D not certain. Trimming shortened V by 4 bases and J by 3 bases, and 10 bases separated the two germline ends. The CDR3 runs to 14 residues. Germline assignment: CDR1 SGHDN and CDR2 FVKESK. The CDR3 spells CASSPYLSYNEQFF. The CDR3 nucleotides are TGTGCCAGCAGCCCTTACTTAAGCTACAATGAGCAGTTCTTC.

The rearrangement uses TRBV9 and TRBJ2-1, with 12 bases that match TRBD2. Trimming cost V 5 bases and J 10 bases; bases outside gene matches: 7. CDR3 size: 14 residues. The germline CDR1 and CDR2 sequences are SGDLS and YYNGEE. CDR3 sequence: CASSERTSGDEQFF. Here the CDR3 DNA reads TGTGCCAGCAGTGAAAGGACTAGCGGGGACGAGCAGTTCTTC.

This clonotype was seen at least ten times. The chain links TRBV4-3 to TRBJ2-1, with D perhaps assigned TRBD1 or TRBD2 (5 bases each). Germline V gives CDR1 LGHNA, CDR2 YSLEER. The CDR3 length is 15 residues. V lost 0 bases and J lost 10, with 16 bases in between. In DNA form, the CDR3 reads TGCGCCAGCAGCCAAGATAGCCAGGGACGTGGGGAGCAGTTCTTC. Translating gives CASSQDSQGRGEQFF.

The chain joins TRBV5-1 to TRBJ1-3, with D possibly being TRBD1 (6 bases). Germline lookup yields CDR1 SGHRS and CDR2 YFSETQ. The germline V and J ends were trimmed by 0 bases and 4 bases, with 11 bases remaining between them. The CDR3 runs to 15 residues. The CDR3, as DNA: TGCGCCAGCAGCTTGGATTGGACAGAAGGAAACACCATATATTTT. The encoded protein is CASSLDWTEGNTIYF.

The chain couples TRBV7-9 to TRBJ2-1; the D is unclear. This CDR3 contains 16 residues. CDR1 is SEHNR and CDR2 is FQNEAQ in the germline V gene (reference sequence). V was pared by 5 bases and J by 0 bases, with 14 bases between. CDR3 sequence (DNA): TGTGCCAGCAGCACCGGGCCGACCCTCTCCTACAATGAGCAGTTCTTC. Encoded protein: CASSTGPTLSYNEQFF.

The V and J genes are TRBV12-3 or TRBV12-4 and TRBJ1-2; TRBD1 matches 9 bases. J lost 7 bases, V lost 2 bases, and 8 bases had no gene match. CDR3 length: 15 residues. CDR3: CASSLTDRGRGGYTF. CDR3 sequence (DNA): TGTGCCAGCAGTTTAACGGACAGGGGACGCGGTGGCTACACCTTC.

This clonotype was recorded many times. The rearrangement links TRBV5-1 to TRBJ1-2, with D possibly TRBD1 on 6 matching bases. V gave up 0 bases and J gave up 10 bases, with 22 bases separating them. This CDR3 region has 16 residues. Germline lookup yields CDR1 SGHRS and CDR2 YFSETQ. The CDR3 reads CASSLAGISGGGDYTF. CDR3 in DNA: TGCGCCAGCAGCTTGGCCGGTATCTCTGGAGGGGGAGACTACACCTTC.

The rearrangement links TRBV20-1 to TRBJ2-1; D gene ambiguous. V was shortened by 3 bases and J by 9 bases, with 9 bases between the two germline ends. The CDR3 runs to 11 residues. Germline-derived CDR1 and CDR2 are DFQATT and SNEGSKA (reference sequence). The CDR3 DNA follows: TGCAGTGCTAGTCTTTCAAGTGAGCAGTTCTTC. Protein sequence: CSASLSSEQFF.

The gene calls are TRBV7-2 and TRBJ2-1; D gene unclear. From germline, CDR1 is SGHTA and CDR2 FQGNSA. The CDR3 has 15 amino acids. With 6 bases removed from V and 4 bases from J, the gap between germline ends came to 16 bases. CDR3 coding DNA: TGTGCCAGCAGTTCCCGGACCCCCCCTTACAATGAGCAGTTCTTC. Its protein is CASSSRTPPYNEQFF.

This clonotype was detected a few times. This chain connects TRBV5-1 to TRBJ1-1; TRBD1 is a possible D gene (5 bases). V lost 0 bases and J lost 11, with 11 bases in between. This CDR3 is built from 12 residues. The germline CDR1 and CDR2 sequences are SGHRS and YFSETQ. CDR3 residues: CASSLEPGKAFF. The CDR3 DNA reads TGCGCCAGCAGCTTGGAGCCAGGGAAGGCTTTCTTT.

This clonotype was detected a few times. The chain joins TRBV7-3 to TRBJ2-2, with a possible D match to TRBD2 (6 bases). Germline loops: CDR1 SGHTA, CDR2 FQGTGA. V lost 5 bases and J 4 bases, leaving 14 bases between the germline ends. The CDR3 length is 15 residues. CDR3: CASSSGYGVTGELFF. The CDR3 bases are TGTGCCAGCAGCAGCGGGTACGGGGTCACCGGGGAGCTGTTTTTT.

The chain is built from TRBV7-2 and TRBJ2-7; D gene unclear. The CDR3 contains 15 residues. The V end was cut by 3 bases, the J end by 1 base, with 13 bases between. The germline V gene has CDR1 SGHTA and CDR2 FQGNSA. CDR3 protein: CASSFTYPGSYEQYV. CDR3 in DNA: TGTGCCAGCAGCTTCACTTACCCCGGGTCCTACGAGCAGTACGTC.

The table lists this clonotype with a few counts. V is TRBV5-1 and J is TRBJ2-3; TRBD2 agrees at 8 bases. The germline CDR1 and CDR2 sequences are SGHRS and YFSETQ. With V trimmed by 0 bases and J by 4 bases, 16 bases remained unmatched. The CDR3 contains 19 residues. CDR3 residues: CASSLAALADTLPPDTQYF. The CDR3 DNA is TGCGCCAGCAGCTTGGCCGCACTAGCGGACACCCTCCCGCCAGATACGCAGTATTTT.

This clonotype was counted a few times. The DNA for the CDR3 is TGTGCCAGCAGTCGGGCGGGGGGGCCGAAGACCCAGTACTTC. Its translation: CASSRAGGPKTQYF. The genes are TRBV27 and TRBJ2-5, with 9 bases aligning to TRBD2. Trimming cost V 5 bases and J 6 bases; bases outside gene matches: 7. CDR3 size: 14 residues. In germline, CDR1 is MNHEY, CDR2 SMNVEV (reference sequence).